Given below is one TCR beta chain in context. V lost 4 bases to trimming and J lost 5 bases, with 23 bases between them. The V gene's germline CDR1 is LGHNA and CDR2 YNFKEQ. This CDR3 comprises 17 residues. The sample is drawn from a study of blood T cell repertoires in COVID-19. The table came from immunoSEQ multiplex PCR; TCRdb's copy has only in-frame clones and leaves some out. The data show about 380,000 clones, more than 70% seen once. Recovery meant two consecutive negative NP/OP PCR tests, professional clearance, or resolved symptoms. The sequence came from a woman under 30 who had recovered from COVID-19. Input material: PBMCs or T cells enriched from blood (not recorded which). The chain carries TRBV4-2 and TRBJ1-2; the D gene is possibly TRBD1 (6 bases). CDR3 DNA sequence: TGTGCCAGCAGCCCGCTGGGCGCGGACAGCCCGATTTATGGCTACACCTTC. As protein: CASSPLGADSPIYGYTF.